These 20 T cell receptor beta chains came from one sample sequenced in a study of Graves' ophthalmopathy and Graves' hyperthyroidism. For repertoire sequencing, the TCR beta CDR3 regions were amplified from RNA transcripts. After a first-round RT-PCR with HTBI primers, a second-round multiplex PCR was run. Using its own MiXCR run on the multiplex PCR reads, TCRdb lists one record per CDR3 protein. The table lists roughly 350,000 distinct CDR3 sequences, 15% to 20% of them singletons. Sequenced material: peripheral blood. The receptors shown here come from an adult woman with stable Graves' hyperthyroidism.

This clonotype was recorded only once. The chain combines TRBV6-1 with TRBJ2-7; 9 bases are shared with TRBD1. The CDR3 has 15 residues. Germline lookup yields CDR1 MNHNS and CDR2 SASEGT. The V segment lost 0 bases and the J segment 6 bases; nucleotides outside the gene matches: 6. The CDR3 spells CASSEAAGTGLEQYF. DNA for the CDR3: TGTGCCAGCAGTGAAGCAGCCGGGACAGGGCTCGAGCAGTACTTC.

This clonotype has at least ten counts. This chain connects TRBV12-3 or TRBV12-4 to TRBJ1-2; 7 bases fit TRBD1. CDR3 length: 14 amino acids. V was clipped by 3 bases and J by 3 bases; unmatched bases: 4. The CDR3 sequence is CASSFRGGYYGYTF. The CDR3 DNA reads as TGTGCCAGCAGTTTCCGAGGGGGCTACTATGGCTACACCTTC.

As to this clonotype: It may be a read error: a sequence one base away is much more abundant. The CDR3 spells CASSRDRGSGYTF. The DNA of the CDR3 is TGTGCCAGCAGCCGAGACAGGGGAAGTGGCTACACCTTC. The V call is TRBV3-1, the J call TRBJ1-2, with 8 bases fitting TRBD1. V trimming: 4 bases; J trimming: 7 bases; junction bases outside the gene matches: 5. The CDR3 contains 13 residues. The germline V gene encodes CDR1 LGHDT and CDR2 YNNKEL (reference sequence).

This clonotype has just a few counts. The chain carries TRBV2 and TRBJ2-7; tentative D call: TRBD2 (6 bases). Trimming pared 7 bases from V and 0 bases from J, leaving 16 bases between. The CDR3 sequence is 15 residues long. From germline, CDR1 is SNHLY and CDR2 FYNNEI. CDR3 sequence (DNA): TGTGCCAGCACCACAACCCCTAGCGACTCCTACGAGCAGTACTTC. It specifies CASTTTPSDSYEQYF.

Many counts were recorded for this clonotype. The chain is built from TRBV28 and TRBJ2-7, with 13 positions matching TRBD2. Germline V gene data show CDR1 as MDHEN and CDR2 as SYDVKM. The CDR3 length is 15 residues. J gave up 7 bases and V 6 bases, and 9 bases lay outside the gene matches. The chain's CDR3 is CASSRLAGGRREQYF. DNA of the CDR3: TGTGCCAGCAGCCGACTAGCGGGAGGTAGGAGGGAGCAGTACTTC.

This clonotype was counted ten times or more. The genes are TRBV6-5 and TRBJ2-5, with 7 bases aligning to TRBD2. Looked up from germline, CDR1 is MNHEY and CDR2 is SVGAGI. The CDR3 loop spans 15 amino acids. Germline trimming cut 7 bases from V and 4 bases from J; bases unmatched to any gene: 12. CDR3: CASTPAGARVETQYF. The CDR3 region has the DNA TGTGCCAGCACTCCCGCGGGAGCGAGGGTAGAGACCCAGTACTTC.

In its sample, this clonotype was seen many times. V usage is TRBV20-1 and J usage is TRBJ2-5; 9 bases align to TRBD1. CDR3 length: 17 amino acids. The V segment lost 0 bases and the J segment 1 base; nucleotides outside the gene matches: 9. Per the germline V gene, CDR1 is DFQATT and CDR2 is SNEGSKA (reference sequence). The CDR3, as DNA: TGCAGTGCTAGAGAAACGACAGGGGGGCACCCCCAAGAGACCCAGTACTTC. Its translation is CSARETTGGHPQETQYF.

In its sample, this clonotype was seen many times. CDR3 sequence: CASSNLGQFHTEAFF. CDR3 nucleotides: TGTGCCAGCAGCAACCTCGGACAGTTTCACACTGAAGCTTTCTTT. J is TRBJ1-1 and V is TRBV2, with D perhaps TRBD1 (6 bases). Germline V gene data show CDR1 as SNHLY and CDR2 as FYNNEI. V was trimmed by 6 bases and J by 3 bases, leaving 17 bases between them. There are 15 residues in the CDR3.

This clonotype appeared many times. This chain joins TRBV5-1 and TRBJ2-5; 9 bases agree with TRBD2. The CDR3 runs 15 residues. Looked up from germline, CDR1 is SGHRS and CDR2 is YFSETQ. Trimming removed 3 bases from V and 4 bases from J; junction bases left unmatched: 7. CDR3 nucleotides: TGCGCCAGCAGCTACACCGGGACTAGCTCAGAGACCCAGTACTTC. It encodes CASSYTGTSSETQYF.

This clonotype has at least ten counts. This chain uses TRBV10-3 with TRBJ1-6; TRBD1 matches 7 bases. Trimming at V came to 4 bases and at J to 7 bases, leaving 7 bases not matched to a gene. The CDR3 consists of 15 residues. Germline values: CDR1 ENHRY, CDR2 SYGVKD. CDR3 DNA sequence: TGTGCCATCAGTGGCCAGGGGGAACCCAATTCACCCCTCCACTTT. Residues: CAISGQGEPNSPLHF.

This clonotype has ten or more counts. The chain employs TRBV19 and TRBJ1-2; 7 bases are a match to TRBD1. The V segment lost 6 bases and the J segment 3 bases; nucleotides outside the gene matches: 4. Germline CDR1 LNHDA, CDR2 SQIVND (reference sequence). The CDR3 runs 13 residues. CDR3 bases: TGTGCCAGTAGAAAAGGGACAGACTATGGCTACACCTTC. Its protein product is CASRKGTDYGYTF.

The sample holds many counts of this clonotype. V and J are TRBV30 and TRBJ1-5, with 9 nucleotides matching TRBD1. CDR1 and CDR2 from the germline V gene are GTSNPN and SVGIG (reference sequence). The CDR3 length is 17 residues. V dropped 1 base and J dropped 5; count of bases not matched to a gene: 12. The CDR3 loop is CAWSAYTGTGLDQPQHF. In DNA form, the CDR3 reads TGTGCCTGGAGTGCATACACCGGGACAGGGTTGGATCAGCCCCAGCATTTT.

This clonotype was counted ten times or more. V is TRBV19 and J is TRBJ1-1, with D maybe TRBD1 (5 bases). V was cut by 3 bases and J by 1 base, with 15 bases left in between. Per the germline V gene, CDR1 is LNHDA and CDR2 is SQIVND (reference sequence). The CDR3 contains 16 residues. CDR3 residues: CASSIGRATANTEAFF. The DNA for the CDR3 is TGTGCCAGTAGTATCGGCAGGGCAACGGCGAACACTGAAGCTTTCTTT.

This clonotype was seen repeatedly, ten times or more. This chain connects TRBV29-1 to TRBJ2-7; weak D call: TRBD1 (7 bases). This CDR3 is 13 amino acids long. The germline V gene has CDR1 SQVTM and CDR2 ANQGSEA. V dropped 6 bases and J dropped 2 bases, with 14 bases sitting between them. The CDR3 spells CSVGQGGAYEQYF. The CDR3 nucleotides read TGCAGCGTCGGCCAGGGGGGTGCCTACGAGCAGTACTTC.

This clonotype was observed many times. CDR3 protein: CASSPGTSGRHETQYF. CDR3 nucleotides: TGTGCCAGCAGCCCAGGGACTAGCGGGAGACACGAGACCCAGTACTTC. V gene TRBV9 combines with J gene TRBJ2-5; 14 nucleotides agree with TRBD2. V lost 4 bases to trimming and J lost 5 bases; unmatched junction nucleotides: 7. Germline loops: CDR1 SGDLS, CDR2 YYNGEE. The CDR3 sequence is 16 residues long.

This clonotype was found many times. This chain links TRBV29-1 with TRBJ1-5, with TRBD1 as a possible D gene (6 bases). Trimming shortened V by 5 bases and J by 6 bases, and 14 bases separated the two germline ends. The V gene's germline CDR1 is SQVTM and CDR2 ANQGSEA. The CDR3 has 13 residues. The CDR3 coding sequence is TGCAGCGTTAGGAACAGGGACGGTCAGCCCCAGCATTTT. Its translation is CSVRNRDGQPQHF.

This clonotype was counted ten times or more. The CDR3 DNA is TGCAGCGTTGAAGTACCGGACAGCGTGAACACTGAAGCTTTCTTT. Protein product: CSVEVPDSVNTEAFF. The chain uses TRBV29-1 and TRBJ1-1; D is perhaps TRBD1 (6 bases). This CDR3 has 15 residues. The V and J ends lost 1 base and 0 bases respectively, with 12 bases between them. Per the germline V gene, CDR1 is SQVTM and CDR2 is ANQGSEA.

This clonotype showed up many times. The chain carries TRBV7-2 and TRBJ2-7, with D tentatively TRBD1 (5 bases). Germline V gene sequence: CDR1 SGHTA, CDR2 FQGNSA. Trimming pared 0 bases from V and 6 bases from J, leaving 6 bases between. The CDR3 runs 12 residues. Here the CDR3 DNA reads TGTGCCAGCAGCTTAGCGGGGCGCGAGCAGTACTTC. Protein sequence: CASSLAGREQYF.

This clonotype has a count of ten or more. This rearrangement joins TRBV12-3 or TRBV12-4 to TRBJ2-5; D unclear. Deletions cut 0 bases from V and 2 bases from J, with 4 bases between. The CDR3 runs to 13 residues. The CDR3: CASSLAAQETQYF. CDR3 bases: TGTGCCAGCAGTTTAGCAGCGCAAGAGACCCAGTACTTC.

This chain links TRBV5-1 with TRBJ2-5, with 11 bases fitting TRBD2. Germline trimming cut 4 bases from V and 4 bases from J; bases unmatched to any gene: 3. The germline CDR1 and CDR2 sequences are SGHRS and YFSETQ. The CDR3 runs to 14 residues. The CDR3 coding sequence is TGCGCCAGCAGCCAGGGGACTAGCGGAGAGACCCAGTACTTC. Translating gives CASSQGTSGETQYF.